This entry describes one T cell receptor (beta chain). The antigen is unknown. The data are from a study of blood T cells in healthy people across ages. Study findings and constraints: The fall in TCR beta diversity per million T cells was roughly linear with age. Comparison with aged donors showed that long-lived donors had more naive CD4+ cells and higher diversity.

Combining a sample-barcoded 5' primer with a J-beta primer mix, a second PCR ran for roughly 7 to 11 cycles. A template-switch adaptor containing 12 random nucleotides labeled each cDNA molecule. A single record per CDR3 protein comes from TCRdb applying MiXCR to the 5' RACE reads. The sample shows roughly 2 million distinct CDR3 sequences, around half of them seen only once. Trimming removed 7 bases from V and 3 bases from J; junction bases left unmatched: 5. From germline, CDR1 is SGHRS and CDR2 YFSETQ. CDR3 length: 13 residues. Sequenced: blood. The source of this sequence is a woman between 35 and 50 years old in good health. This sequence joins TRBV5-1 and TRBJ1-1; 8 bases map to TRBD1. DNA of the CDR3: TGCGCCAGCCGGGACAGGACATACACTGAAGCTTTCTTT. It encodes CASRDRTYTEAFF.